This T cell receptor (beta chain) derives from a study of cytomegalovirus exposure and HLA in healthy donors. Whole-study context: It was reported in a later analysis that the same platform had been used for the approximately 110 validation repertoires as for the 550 to 750 first-cohort repertoires. Study outcomes and limitations: Cytomegalovirus association was assigned to more than 150 TCR beta chains. In vitro assays verified that three CMV-associated chains recognized CMV antigens specifically.

The donors formed part of the approximately 130-subject validation cohort, distinct from the roughly 700-subject first cohort. TCRdb's copy holds only in-frame clones and misses some; the assay was immunoSEQ multiplex PCR. The sample holds about 150,000 clones, roughly 92% seen once. Per the germline V gene, CDR1 is SGHRS and CDR2 is YFSETQ. V lost 3 bases and J lost 3, with 9 bases in between. The length of the CDR3 is 13 residues. Notes on this clone: The antigen is not known.

The V and J genes are TRBV5-1 and TRBJ1-1; a weak D match, TRBD1 (6 bases). This TCR derives from a young man in good health and CMV-seronegative. Sample: PBMCs. The CDR3 protein is CASSYDRHTEAFF. CDR3 sequence (DNA): TGCGCCAGCAGCTATGACAGGCACACTGAAGCTTTCTTT.